Listed here are 26 T cell receptor beta chains from one sample, sequenced in a study of shared clonotypes between healthy human individuals. Clones were sequenced by immunoSEQ multiplex PCR, and TCRdb holds only the in-frame ones, with some missing. The table has over 1.4 million clones, around 97% seen once. Sequencing was carried out using naive CD4+ T cells sorted from blood. Subset described: CD45RA+ positively selected. These receptors originate from a man aged 25 to 40 in good health.

This rearrangement joins TRBV7-6 to TRBJ2-5; 10 bases match TRBD2. This CDR3 is built from 17 residues. The germline gives CDR1 SGHVS, CDR2 FNYEAQ. J was trimmed by 5 bases and V by 8 bases; bases with no gene match: 17. The CDR3 DNA reads TGTGCCAGCCGGAGGCTAGCGGGAGTACCTGCGGGGGAGACCCAGTACTTC. This codes for CASRRLAGVPAGETQYF.

The chain has TRBV5-6 and TRBJ1-1; TRBD1 agrees at 12 bases. The germline gives CDR1 SGHDT, CDR2 YYEEEE. The CDR3 is 19 amino acids. J gave up 7 bases and V 2 bases, and 18 bases lay outside the gene matches. CDR3 nucleotides: TGTGCCAGCAGCTTTAGGAGAACCGGGACAGGGGGCGCGAGGGGTGAAGCTTTCTTT. It translates to CASSFRRTGTGGARGEAFF. The full variable domain, its missing parts supplied by reference TRBV5-6 and TRBJ1-1, is DAGVTQSPTHLIKTRGQQVTLRCSPKSGHDTVSWYQQALGQGPQFIFQYYEEEERQRGNFPDRFSGHQFPNYSSELNVNALLLGDSALYLCASSFRRTGTGGARGEAFFGQGTRLTVV.

The chain carries TRBV7-9 and TRBJ1-2; D not resolved. The CDR3 has 15 residues. From germline, CDR1 is SEHNR and CDR2 FQNEAQ (reference sequence). V lost 3 bases and J lost 2, with 13 bases in between. Here the CDR3 reads CASSLSQTLNYGYTF. The CDR3 DNA sequence: TGTGCCAGCAGCTTGTCACAGACACTCAACTATGGCTACACCTTC. Together with reference TRBV7-9 and TRBJ1-2, the CDR3 gives the full variable domain: DTGVSQNPRHKITKRGQNVTFRCDPISEHNRLYWYRQTLGQGPEFLTYFQNEAQLEKSRLLSDRFSAERPKGSFSTLEIQRTEQGDSAMYLCASSLSQTLNYGYTFGSGTRLTVV.

The rearrangement joins TRBV27 to TRBJ2-2, with D possibly called TRBD1 or TRBD2 (5 bases each). The germline V gene has CDR1 MNHEY and CDR2 SMNVEV (reference sequence). V was clipped by 3 bases and J by 1 base, with 15 bases between them. This CDR3 is built from 17 residues. The CDR3 sequence is CASSFGRGRENTGELFF. In DNA form, the CDR3 reads TGTGCCAGCAGTTTCGGCCGGGGCAGGGAGAACACCGGGGAGCTGTTTTTT.

The J gene is TRBJ2-3, the V gene TRBV4-1, with 10 bases fitting TRBD2. The CDR3 totals 16 residues. Germline V gene data show CDR1 as MGHRA and CDR2 as YSYEKL. The junction had 5 bases not matched to a gene; V was cut back by 4 bases and J by 1 base. CDR3 residues: CASSRGLAAGTDTQYF. The CDR3 DNA reads as TGCGCCAGCAGCCGCGGACTAGCGGCAGGCACAGATACGCAGTATTTT.

The V call is TRBV28, the J call TRBJ1-3; no clear D gene. Per the germline V gene, CDR1 is MDHEN and CDR2 is SYDVKM. This CDR3 comprises 11 residues. V was cut by 4 bases and J by 4 bases, with 2 bases left in between. This CDR3 reads CASSWGNTIYF. CDR3 bases: TGTGCCAGCAGTTGGGGAAACACCATATATTTT.

The chain carries TRBV10-1 and TRBJ2-2; D is uncertain. V was clipped by 2 bases and J by 2 bases, with 6 bases between them. CDR3 length: 14 residues. CDR1 and CDR2 (germline): WNHNN, SYGVQD (reference sequence). CDR3 in amino acids: CASSEISNTGELFF. Here the CDR3 DNA reads TGCGCCAGCAGTGAGATATCTAACACCGGGGAGCTGTTTTTT.

The chain combines TRBV5-6 with TRBJ2-7; 8 nucleotides match TRBD2. The CDR3 is 16 residues long. Germline V gives CDR1 SGHDT, CDR2 YYEEEE. The J segment lost 3 bases and the V segment lost 0 bases, leaving 8 bases of the junction unmatched. The CDR3 DNA is TGTGCCAGCAGCTTGGACGGGAGGGAAGGACTCTACGAGCAGTACTTC. This sequence encodes CASSLDGREGLYEQYF.

V is TRBV4-3 and J is TRBJ1-3; D might be TRBD1 (5 bases). Trimming cost V 0 bases and J 0 bases, with 12 bases left between them. CDR1 LGHNA and CDR2 YSLEER come from the germline V gene. The CDR3 length is 17 residues. The CDR3 spells CASSQDTPGGSGNTIYF. The CDR3 nucleotides are TGCGCCAGCAGCCAAGATACCCCTGGGGGCTCTGGAAACACCATATATTTT.

The chain carries TRBV28 and TRBJ2-7, with D perhaps being TRBD1 or TRBD2 (6 bases each). The germline V gene encodes CDR1 MDHEN and CDR2 SYDVKM. CDR3 size: 15 residues. V gave up 4 bases and J gave up 1 base, with 14 bases separating them. As DNA, the CDR3 is TGTGCCAGCAGTTACGGGGGCCAGACTTCCTACGAGCAGTACTTC. Its translation: CASSYGGQTSYEQYF.

The rearrangement joins TRBV27 to TRBJ1-4, with 8 bases identical to TRBD1. The germline gives CDR1 MNHEY, CDR2 SMNVEV (reference sequence). The CDR3 is 17 amino acids. V shed 7 bases and J 5 bases; nucleotides not matched to a gene: 15. The CDR3 coding sequence is TGTGCCAGCACCTCTGTTACCGGGACAGGCATAAATGAAAAACTGTTTTTT. It encodes CASTSVTGTGINEKLFF.

The chain couples TRBV9 to TRBJ2-3, with TRBD1 matching 11 bases. J gave up 1 base and V 7 bases, and 8 bases lay outside the gene matches. This CDR3 contains 16 residues. Germline V CDR1 and CDR2: SGDLS, YYNGEE. This CDR3 reads CASQGQGAGGTDTQYF. The CDR3 DNA reads as TGTGCCAGCCAAGGACAGGGGGCGGGGGGCACAGATACGCAGTATTTT.

The chain joins TRBV2 to TRBJ1-1; 10 positions match TRBD1. CDR1 is SNHLY and CDR2 is FYNNEI in the germline V gene. J gave up 1 base and V 7 bases, and 3 bases lay outside the gene matches. This CDR3 is built from 14 residues. The CDR3 DNA is TGTGCCAGCACCGGGACAGGGGCGAACACTGAAGCTTTCTTT. Translating it yields CASTGTGANTEAFF. Full variable domain (rest looked up from reference TRBV2 and TRBJ1-1): EPEVTQTPSHQVTQMGQEVILRCVPISNHLYFYWYRQILGQKVEFLVSFYNNEISEKSEIFDDQFSVERPDGSNFTLKIRSTKLEDSAMYFCASTGTGANTEAFFGQGTRLTVV.

The chain combines TRBV2 with TRBJ2-3; D call uncertain. The germline V and J ends were trimmed by 6 bases and 2 bases, with 6 bases remaining between them. Looked up from germline, CDR1 is SNHLY and CDR2 is FYNNEI. The CDR3 covers 12 residues. The CDR3 nucleotides are TGTGCCAGCAGGGCCCTCACAGATACGCAGTATTTT. Protein product: CASRALTDTQYF.

This chain uses TRBV11-3 with TRBJ2-5; D is unclear. Germline CDR1 is SGHNT and CDR2 is YENEEA. With 0 bases removed from V and 5 bases from J, the gap between germline ends came to 7 bases. The CDR3 consists of 13 residues. CDR3 protein: CASSLDRTETQYF. DNA for the CDR3: TGTGCCAGCAGCTTAGATCGAACCGAGACCCAGTACTTC.

The V and J genes are TRBV10-3 and TRBJ2-3; tentatively, D is TRBD2 (5 bases). The CDR3 consists of 14 residues. Germline values: CDR1 ENHRY, CDR2 SYGVKD. Trimming shortened V by 8 bases and J by 4 bases, and 16 bases separated the two germline ends. The DNA of the CDR3 is TGTGCCATCCGACCCCGGGAAACCCCAGATACGCAGTATTTT. Translating gives CAIRPRETPDTQYF.

The CDR3 DNA is TGCGCCAGCAGCCAAGAAATGGCGGGAGGGCCCTACAATGAGCAGTTCTTC. This encodes CASSQEMAGGPYNEQFF. The J gene is TRBJ2-1, the V gene TRBV4-3; 9 bases line up with TRBD2. The CDR3 spans 17 residues. The J segment lost 2 bases and the V segment lost 0 bases, leaving 5 bases of the junction unmatched. Per germline, CDR1 LGHNA and CDR2 YSLEER.

In its sample, this clone was seen once. This same CDR3 is encoded by further DNA sequences in the sample. V gene TRBV5-1 combines with J gene TRBJ2-7; D possibly matches TRBD1 or TRBD2 (5 bases each). This CDR3 is built from 14 residues. The germline V and J ends were trimmed by 0 bases and 2 bases, with 9 bases remaining between them. Germline V lookup: CDR1 SGHRS, CDR2 YFSETQ. The CDR3 coding sequence is TGCGCCAGCAGCTTGGCCGGGGCCCCCTACGAGCAGTACTTC. It translates to CASSLAGAPYEQYF.

The chain is built from TRBV19 and TRBJ2-1, with TRBD2 matching over 14 bases. The J segment lost 3 bases and the V segment lost 3 bases, leaving 4 bases of the junction unmatched. CDR1 is LNHDA and CDR2 is SQIVND in the germline V gene (reference sequence). The CDR3 has 17 amino acids. This CDR3 reads CASSIRLAGGYYNEQFF. CDR3 in DNA: TGTGCCAGTAGTATCCGACTAGCGGGAGGGTACTACAATGAGCAGTTCTTC.

CDR3 protein: CAWVDRGTGEQYF. In DNA, the CDR3 is TGTGCCTGGGTAGACAGGGGAACCGGCGAGCAGTACTTC. The genes are TRBV30 and TRBJ2-7, with 8 bases lining up with TRBD1. This CDR3 has 13 residues. Germline V gives CDR1 GTSNPN, CDR2 SVGIG (reference sequence). Trimming took 5 bases from V and 6 from J; bases not matched to a gene: 9. The whole variable domain, filled in from reference TRBV30 and TRBJ2-7, reads SQTIHQWPATLVQPVGSPLSLECTVEGTSNPNLYWYRQAAGRGLQLLFYSVGIGQISSEVPQNLSASRPQDRQFILSSKKLLLSDSGFYLCAWVDRGTGEQYFGPGTRLTVT.

The chain employs TRBV27 and TRBJ1-1; D gene uncertain. This CDR3 comprises 13 residues. Germline CDR1 is MNHEY and CDR2 is SMNVEV (reference sequence). V lost 3 bases and J 1 base, leaving 6 bases between the germline ends. In DNA, the CDR3 is TGTGCCAGCAGTTTTGTCGGGAACACTGAAGCTTTCTTT. This gives the protein CASSFVGNTEAFF.

J is TRBJ2-7 and V is TRBV18; 7 positions agree with TRBD1. Germline V gene lookup returns CDR1 KGHSH and CDR2 LQKENI. Germline trimming cut 1 base from V and 3 bases from J; bases unmatched to any gene: 6. CDR3 size: 15 residues. This chain's CDR3 is CASSPLQGVVYEQYF. The CDR3 DNA reads as TGTGCCAGCTCACCACTGCAGGGGGTGGTCTACGAGCAGTACTTC.

CDR3 protein: CASSVLSSTDTQYF. For the CDR3, the DNA is TGCGCCAGCAGCGTATTGTCTAGCACAGATACGCAGTATTTT. The V gene is TRBV5-1, the J gene TRBJ2-3; D not certain. Germline CDR1 is SGHRS and CDR2 is YFSETQ. Trimming stripped 4 bases from V and 0 bases from J, with 9 bases between. This CDR3 has 14 amino acids.

This rearrangement joins TRBV28 to TRBJ1-5; D gene unclear. V was trimmed by 5 bases and J by 7 bases, leaving 15 bases between them. The CDR3 is 14 residues long. CDR1 is MDHEN, CDR2 SYDVKM, per germline. The CDR3: CASSLTPRQQPQHF. In DNA form, the CDR3 reads TGTGCCAGCAGTCTTACCCCCCGGCAGCAGCCCCAGCATTTT.

The rearrangement uses TRBV7-3 and TRBJ2-1; the match to TRBD1 covers 8 bases. V was clipped by 5 bases and J by 2 bases; unmatched bases: 14. Germline values: CDR1 SGHTA, CDR2 FQGTGA. This CDR3 has 18 residues. The CDR3 loop reads CASSPQPGTGEPYNEQFF. For the CDR3, the DNA is TGTGCCAGCAGCCCCCAACCCGGGACAGGAGAGCCCTACAATGAGCAGTTCTTC.

This chain uses TRBV28 with TRBJ1-1; D unclear. V lost 3 bases and J 0 bases, leaving 11 bases between the germline ends. Germline V gene lookup returns CDR1 MDHEN and CDR2 SYDVKM. The CDR3 is made up of 15 amino acids. CDR3 sequence reads: CASSFTAGLNTEAFF. In DNA form, the CDR3 reads TGTGCCAGCAGTTTCACGGCGGGCTTGAACACTGAAGCTTTCTTT.